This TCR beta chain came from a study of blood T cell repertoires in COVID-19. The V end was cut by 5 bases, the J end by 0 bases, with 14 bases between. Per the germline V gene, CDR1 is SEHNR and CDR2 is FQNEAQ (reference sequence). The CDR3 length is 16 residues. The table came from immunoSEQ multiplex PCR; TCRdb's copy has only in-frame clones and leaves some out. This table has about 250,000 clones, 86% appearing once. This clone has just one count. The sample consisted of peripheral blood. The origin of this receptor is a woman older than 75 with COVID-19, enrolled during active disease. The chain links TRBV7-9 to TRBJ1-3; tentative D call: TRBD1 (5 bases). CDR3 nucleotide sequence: TGTGCCAGCAGCCCGTTCGGCAGGGTCTCTGGAAACACCATATATTTT. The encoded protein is CASSPFGRVSGNTIYF.